This T cell receptor (beta chain) was recorded in a study of shared clonotypes between healthy human individuals (dated by TCRdb to the early 2020s). Regarding the research as a whole: Three men and a couple of women, aged 18 to 49 years, made up the cohort. Per donor, three plates each were used for CD4 naive and CD4 memory, two for CD8 naive, and one for CD8 memory. To estimate repertoire size and how much clonotype sharing occurs between individuals, the study deeply sequenced the blood TCR repertoires of several healthy adults. To increase sequencing depth and limit assay-specific biases, different laboratories used diverse techniques to prepare libraries and sequence TCR repertoires. Each donor's leukapheresis produced roughly between roughly 0.94 and 9.5 billion PBMCs. Study-wide conclusions, independent of this receptor: When four donors were compared, the shared fraction of clonotypes was about 5% for naive CD4, over 3% for naive CD8, more than 2% for memory CD4, and 0.4% for memory CD8. Rarefaction of sorted-subset datasets indicated incomplete sequencing despite the large sequencing depth. Only blood was sampled, and tissue TCR repertoires likely differ from those in blood. Larger estimated clonotype richness was generally found for naive subsets than for memory subsets. The small number of donors limited the genetic and exposure-history diversity represented. Higher generation probabilities were observed for clonotypes shared by all four sorted-subset donors than for non-shared clonotypes. Based on pairwise subsampling, the degree of clonotype sharing among donors was expected to be affected by sequencing depth.

Cut back by 7 bases and 8 bases, the V and J ends lie 15 bases apart. The CDR3 goes from the cysteine to the phenylalanine over 14 residues. Left in the record is the CDR3 DNA by itself, 42 bases read in frame from the first base. The germline V gene provides CDR1 SNHLY and CDR2 FYNNEI. A note on this clone: Its recognized antigen is unknown. Base qualities are not provided; no much larger clone lies one nucleotide away.

Using the deep immunoSEQ assay, TCR CDR3 regions were amplified from genomic DNA by multiplex PCR. Extracted genomic DNA from each cell subset was spread evenly across all wells of several immunoSEQ 96-well plates, with each plate serving as a replicate. Each replicate PCR for sorted subsets received roughly 200 ng genomic DNA, equal to 28,000 or so T cell genomes. The purified libraries were quantified using a Qubit 3.0 fluorometer, sized with a Bioanalyzer 2100, and then quantified again using the KAPA Library Quantification kit. Every immunoSEQ 96-well plate was sequenced on a dedicated single-read 150-cycle Illumina NextSeq 550 flow cell. As for the original processing: The immunoSEQ output contained only junctional sequences without quality scores, so filtering could not match that applied to full-length reads. Sequences were annotated with PyIR, a Python wrapper for IgBLAST v1.9, using IMGT germline references to assign V/J genes and CDR3. Any read was removed if the V/J assignment was weak (E-value above 1e-6), the CDR3 was missing, or the read contained stop codons, out-of-frame junctions, or ambiguous translated residues. V3J clonotypes were defined as sequences sharing an identical inferred V gene, J gene, and CDR3 amino acid sequence. Percentage overlap between repertoires was computed as shared unique clonotypes divided by the size of the smaller repertoire. RTK rarefaction, the Chao1 estimator, and Recon v2.1 estimates of unobserved clonotypes were used to assess repertoire richness. Generation probabilities for all TCRbeta clonotypes obtained by the gDNA method from several donors were computed using OLGA. TCRdb retrieved this table from immuneACCESS and kept in-frame rearrangements only. Not all clones are present; in checked studies, unresolved V genes account for under half, and no reason is known for the remainder. For V, J and clone size, that table is used; D and trimming come from the DNA. This sample comprises roughly 2.2 million clones, 80% to 95% of them detected only once. The ten largest clones capture 0.39% of the sample.

The donors were healthy, HIV-negative adults with no recently reported acute infections or vaccinations. All donors were Caucasian adults living in Nashville, Tennessee, USA. CD4+ T cells were enriched by magnetic negative selection, after which naive cells were positively selected on CD45RA and the negative fraction was taken as the memory subset. Blood was collected by leukapheresis, and PBMCs were isolated by Ficoll-Histopaque density gradient centrifugation and then cryopreserved in liquid nitrogen vapor phase. Analytical flow cytometry was used to check the purity and quantity of every magnetically sorted T cell population. Each sorted fraction had its genomic DNA isolated and then quantified by UV absorbance on a Nanodrop 2000c.

The chain is encoded by TRBV2 joined to TRBJ1-6; no D gene is confidently identified. The sequenced material came from naive CD4+ T cells from PBMCs. The sample's cell subset or site label is to be understood as: CD45RA+ positively selected. This sequence originates from a man between 18 and 35 years old in good health. Some clones in this sample may be carry-over from other donors' samples. The CDR3 region has the sequence CASTAAASHSPLHF. The sequence in DNA is TGTGCCAGCACTGCGGCGGCGAGTCATTCACCCCTCCACTTT. The reference TRBV2 and TRBJ1-6 proteins fill in what lies around the CDR3, so the full variable domain reads EPEVTQTPSHQVTQMGQEVILRCVPISNHLYFYWYRQILGQKVEFLVSFYNNEISEKSEIFDDQFSVERPDGSNFTLKIRSTKLEDSAMYFCASTAAASHSPLHFGNGTRLTVT.